This is a list of T cell receptor beta chains from one sample in a study of sequential checkpoint blockade in melanoma. The repertoire was sequenced with immunoSEQ multiplex PCR; TCRdb's copy has only in-frame clones and lacks some. The sample has approximately 8,800 clones, around three fifths seen once. This specimen was CD8+ T cells sorted from blood (inferred from file names), taken from a patient given nivolumab and ipilimumab in sequence. The receptors originated from a human donor with melanoma. The CDR3 runs from the conserved cysteine through the conserved F or W. Size tells how often a clone was seen (once, few, many) or the class of an expanded clone, and some rows leave it out.

clone_size v_call cdr3_aa
- TRBV28 CASSFFRGNTEAFF
- TRBV14 CASSQAHYEQYF
- TRBV7-6 CASSVRGNQPQHF
- TRBV28 CASSLGRGGLDYEQYF
- TRBV5-6 CASSGRGTEAFF
- TRBV5-1 CASSFTTGEEYEQYF
medium-sized TRBV28 CASSWEALGDEQYF
large TRBV13 CASSNRGYEQYF
- TRBV19 CASSMLQGDEQYF
few TRBV19 CASNQGSSGANVLTF
few TRBV27 CASSILAGEWWNEQFF
few TRBV30 CAWSGTEGGRYHYEQYF
once TRBV9 CASSETSGKNEQYF
few TRBV28 CASSGLRDRGRETEAFF
- TRBV4-1 CASSLGQGASEAFF
- TRBV6-6 CASTPRGGGSYEQYF
- TRBV4-3 CASSQSRGSGNTIYF
few TRBV6-1 CASSELSGGAYNEQFF
- TRBV5-1 CASSLESGTYEQYF
- TRBV2 CASSETRDTAVSGANVLTF
- TRBV6-5 CASSPDRGYGNTIYF
few TRBV9 CASSVGGGPNQPQHF
few TRBV4-3 CASSPGTGAYEQYF
- TRBV7-9 CASTSGGAYETQYF
- TRBV9 CASSVGDSPGELFF
- TRBV6-1 CASSRGTEQYF
few TRBV27 CASSLSSVGDEAFF
- TRBV28 CASSSERDYFYEQYF
- TRBV28 CASFQGDLNNQPQHF
- TRBV4-1 CASSQGPSGTGFNYEQYF
large TRBV29-1 CSVLVIYEQYF
- TRBV28 CASSSTGASTEAFF
- TRBV4-1 CASSQAHGGGELFF
few TRBV30 CAWRSSGGTNEKLFF
few TRBV7-9 CASSQVEGAVIGNQPQHF
- TRBV5-1 CASSFRDRVREQFF
few TRBV5-6 CASSFTVLNTEAFF
- TRBV19 CASSIDPLDRVGSYEQYF
- TRBV18 CASSPGKSGNTIYF
few TRBV4-3 CASSPGRVGYEQYF
- TRBV19 CASSMSFGDGGNSPLHF